The T cell receptor beta chain under discussion was sequenced for a study of technical replicates of blood from several donors. This CDR3 spans 15 amino acids. Per the germline V gene, CDR1 is ENHRY and CDR2 is SYGVKD. Trimming left V 4 bases short and J 5 bases short, with 15 bases between. Assay used: immunoSEQ multiplex PCR; TCRdb lists only in-frame clones, some missing. The data show 75,000 to 100,000 clones, roughly 94% seen once. This chain links TRBV10-3 with TRBJ2-1; a possible D gene is TRBD2 (6 bases). Sequenced sample: T cells isolated from PBMCs. The origin of this receptor is a human donor in good health. The CDR3, as DNA: TGTGCCATCAGTGCGGGTGGGCCGGGAGACAATGAGCAGTTCTTC. It codes for CAISAGGPGDNEQFF.